The 29 T cell receptor beta chains below were found in one sample sequenced in a study of blood T cell repertoires in COVID-19. The assay was immunoSEQ multiplex PCR, and TCRdb's table has in-frame clones only and misses some. The data hold hundreds of thousands of clones, with nearly 90% observed a single time. Specimen: peripheral blood. These receptors came from a man between 18 and 35 years old with active or convalescent COVID-19.

The chain is built from TRBV27 and TRBJ2-5, with a tentative D call TRBD2 (6 bases). Trimming pared 5 bases from V and 4 bases from J, leaving 14 bases between. This CDR3 spans 14 amino acids. In germline, CDR1 is MNHEY, CDR2 SMNVEV (reference sequence). The DNA for the CDR3 is TGTGCCAGCAGTCGCCCTGGGAGGAGAGAGACCCAGTACTTC. Translating gives CASSRPGRRETQYF.

The rearrangement links TRBV18 to TRBJ1-5; no definite D call. V was trimmed by 5 bases and J by 7 bases, leaving 12 bases between them. This CDR3 has 13 residues. CDR1 is KGHSH, CDR2 LQKENI, per germline. CDR3 amino acids: CASSVRGGQPQHF. DNA for the CDR3: TGTGCCAGCTCAGTACGGGGTGGACAGCCCCAGCATTTT.

To note about this clone: Other DNA sequences in this specimen translate into the identical CDR3. The chain joins TRBV19 to TRBJ2-1; D is uncertain. This CDR3 is built from 13 residues. Looked up from germline, CDR1 is LNHDA and CDR2 is SQIVND (reference sequence). Trimming took 2 bases from V and 3 from J, leaving 5 bases between them. CDR3: CASSINYYNEQFF. CDR3 in DNA: TGTGCCAGTAGTATAAACTACTACAATGAGCAGTTCTTC.

The genes are TRBV2 and TRBJ1-5; D is undetermined. The CDR3 covers 15 residues. V was clipped by 2 bases and J by 9 bases, with 17 bases between them. The germline V gene encodes CDR1 SNHLY and CDR2 FYNNEI. The CDR3 bases are TGTGCCAGCAGTGAACGTCCGGTCGGACTAGGGCCCCAGCATTTT. This sequence encodes CASSERPVGLGPQHF. Full variable domain (missing parts from reference TRBV2 and TRBJ1-5): EPEVTQTPSHQVTQMGQEVILRCVPISNHLYFYWYRQILGQKVEFLVSFYNNEISEKSEIFDDQFSVERPDGSNFTLKIRSTKLEDSAMYFCASSERPVGLGPQHFGDGTRLSIL.

This sequence joins TRBV30 and TRBJ2-7; possible D gene TRBD1, 6 bases. Germline assignment: CDR1 GTSNPN and CDR2 SVGIG (reference sequence). The CDR3 loop spans 12 amino acids. The V end lost 8 bases, the J end lost 2 bases, and 13 bases lay between the germline ends. CDR3 DNA sequence: TGTGCCGGCTCGGACAGTGCCTACGAGCAGTACTTC. Encoded protein: CAGSDSAYEQYF.

The chain recombines TRBV5-4 with TRBJ2-7, with D possibly matching TRBD2 (6 bases). The CDR3 has 13 residues. Germline V gene sequence: CDR1 SGHNT, CDR2 YYREEE (reference sequence). Deletions cut 1 base from V and 6 bases from J, with 11 bases between. The CDR3 loop is CASSLWGVVEQYF. CDR3 DNA sequence: TGTGCCAGCAGCTTGTGGGGGGTGGTCGAGCAGTACTTC. The whole variable domain, filled in from reference TRBV5-4 and TRBJ2-7, reads ETGVTQSPTHLIKTRGQQVTLRCSSQSGHNTVSWYQQALGQGPQFIFQYYREEENGRGNFPPRFSGLQFPNYSSELNVNALELDDSALYLCASSLWGVVEQYFGPGTRLTVT.

This clone was seen only once. The chain couples TRBV10-2 to TRBJ2-3; D gene ambiguous. Trimming took 6 bases from V and 3 from J, leaving 4 bases between them. The germline CDR1 and CDR2 sequences are WSHSY and SAAADI. This CDR3 comprises 11 residues. The CDR3 nucleotides read TGCGCCAGCAGCTTGACAGATACGCAGTATTTT. Translating it yields CASSLTDTQYF.

This sequence joins TRBV5-6 and TRBJ1-2, with D unclear. Trimming left V 2 bases short and J 8 bases short, with 7 bases between. The CDR3 contains 11 residues. Germline lookup yields CDR1 SGHDT and CDR2 YYEEEE. The CDR3 DNA reads as TGTGCCAGCAGCTTTGCGTGGGGCTACACCTTC. This codes for CASSFAWGYTF.

The chain recombines TRBV20-1 with TRBJ2-1; 9 positions match TRBD2. Losses at the gene ends were 3 bases for V and 9 bases for J; bases not matched to a gene: 9. The CDR3 runs 14 residues. CDR1 and CDR2 from the germline V gene are DFQATT and SNEGSKA (reference sequence). The CDR3 sequence: CSASWGLAILEQFF. The CDR3 DNA is TGCAGTGCTAGTTGGGGACTAGCTATCCTTGAGCAGTTCTTC.

This chain connects TRBV5-1 to TRBJ1-4; TRBD1 matches at 10 bases. The V and J ends lost 0 bases and 6 bases, in that order; junction bases with no gene match: 5. Germline V CDR1 and CDR2: SGHRS, YFSETQ. This CDR3 has 16 amino acids. The CDR3 loop is CASSLARTGGDEKLFF. CDR3 nucleotides: TGCGCCAGCAGCTTGGCGAGGACAGGGGGAGATGAAAAACTGTTTTTT.

This chain links TRBV7-3 with TRBJ2-3, with 9 bases lining up with TRBD2. The CDR3 totals 21 residues. Trimming at V came to 5 bases and at J to 1 base, leaving 22 bases not matched to a gene. Germline V gives CDR1 SGHTA, CDR2 FQGTGA. CDR3 amino acids: CASSPRWGGRAERYRTDTQYF. CDR3 coding DNA: TGTGCCAGCAGCCCCCGGTGGGGCGGGAGGGCCGAAAGATACCGCACAGATACGCAGTATTTT.

A single count supports this clone. The genes are TRBV7-2 and TRBJ1-4; no definite D call. The CDR3 sequence is 13 residues long. Germline-derived CDR1 and CDR2 are SGHTA and FQGNSA. V was clipped by 1 base and J by 7 bases, with 7 bases between them. In DNA form, the CDR3 reads TGTGCCAGCAGCTTAGACCGGGGTGAAAAACTGTTTTTT. This encodes CASSLDRGEKLFF.

The chain has TRBV9 and TRBJ1-3, with 7 bases that match TRBD1. Germline CDR1 is SGDLS and CDR2 is YYNGEE. V lost 5 bases to trimming and J lost 4 bases; unmatched junction nucleotides: 6. The CDR3 loop spans 14 amino acids. The CDR3 is CASSSQGVGNTIYF. The CDR3 DNA follows: TGTGCCAGCAGTTCCCAGGGGGTGGGAAACACCATATATTTT. The whole variable domain, filled in from reference TRBV9 and TRBJ1-3, reads DSGVTQTPKHLITATGQRVTLRCSPRSGDLSVYWYQQSLDQGLQFLIQYYNGEERAKGNILERFSAQQFPDLHSELNLSSLELGDSALYFCASSSQGVGNTIYFGEGSWLTVV.

DNA of the CDR3: TGTGCCACCAGTGATTTCCACGACTTGACCGGGGAGCTGTTTTTT. This sequence encodes CATSDFHDLTGELFF. This rearrangement joins TRBV24-1 to TRBJ2-2, with D hard to call. The CDR3 is 15 residues long. V was pared by 1 base and J by 5 bases, with 10 bases between. The germline V gene has CDR1 KGHDR and CDR2 SFDVKD.

The chain employs TRBV3-1 (or the pseudogene TRBV3-2) and TRBJ2-3, with D maybe TRBD1 (6 bases). This CDR3 is built from 16 residues. Trimming removed 3 bases at V and 5 bases at J, with 18 bases between. CDR1 is LGHDT and CDR2 is YNNKEL in the germline V gene (reference sequence). The CDR3 DNA sequence: TGTGCCAGCAGCCATCAGGACAGAACACAACGAGATACGCAGTATTTT. Its translation: CASSHQDRTQRDTQYF.

The chain combines TRBV27 with TRBJ2-7; perhaps TRBD2 as D (5 bases). V was clipped by 8 bases and J by 6 bases, with 11 bases between them. This CDR3 has 11 residues. Germline loops: CDR1 MNHEY, CDR2 SMNVEV (reference sequence). The CDR3 loop is CASSIGGEQYF. The CDR3 region has the DNA TGTGCCAGCTCCATAGGAGGCGAGCAGTACTTC.

The gene calls are TRBV11-2 and TRBJ1-5; 11 nucleotides match TRBD1. Losses at the gene ends were 3 bases for V and 7 bases for J; bases not matched to a gene: 5. Looked up from germline, CDR1 is SGHAT and CDR2 is FQNNGV. The CDR3 is 15 amino acids. CDR3 protein: CASSFGQGAGQPQHF. In DNA, the CDR3 is TGTGCCAGCAGCTTCGGACAGGGGGCAGGGCAGCCCCAGCATTTT.

The gene calls are TRBV27 and TRBJ1-2; D may be TRBD1 (5 bases). This CDR3 spans 15 amino acids. Trimming shortened V by 4 bases and J by 2 bases, and 14 bases separated the two germline ends. Germline values: CDR1 MNHEY, CDR2 SMNVEV (reference sequence). Here the CDR3 reads CASSSHGGANYGYTF. CDR3 DNA: TGTGCCAGCAGTTCTCATGGCGGGGCCAACTATGGCTACACCTTC.

This chain connects TRBV5-1 to TRBJ2-1; no clear D gene. The germline V and J ends were trimmed by 4 bases and 0 bases, with 5 bases remaining between them. CDR3 size: 13 residues. Germline V gene lookup returns CDR1 SGHRS and CDR2 YFSETQ. Here the CDR3 DNA reads TGCGCCAGCAGCCCCAGCTCCTACAATGAGCAGTTCTTC. Its protein product is CASSPSSYNEQFF.

V gene TRBV13 combines with J gene TRBJ2-1; 15 bases fit TRBD2. V lost 5 bases and J lost 7; bases outside the gene matches: 3. Germline CDR1 reads PRHDT; CDR2 reads FYEKMQ (reference sequence). The CDR3 spans 15 residues. The CDR3 DNA reads as TGTGCCAGCAGCACAGGACTAGCGGGAGGGAATGAGCAGTTCTTC. This encodes CASSTGLAGGNEQFF.

The CDR3 DNA sequence: TGTGCCAGCCTACGTGGGCCCTCTGGAAACACCATATATTTT. As protein: CASLRGPSGNTIYF. This chain uses TRBV2 with TRBJ1-3; D is unclear. Germline CDR1 SNHLY, CDR2 FYNNEI. The CDR3 length is 14 residues. V lost 8 bases, J lost 0 bases, and 11 bases lay in between.

This rearrangement joins TRBV27 to TRBJ1-2, with no clear D. V lost 7 bases and J 1 base, leaving 13 bases between the germline ends. This CDR3 has 14 amino acids. Germline CDR1 is MNHEY and CDR2 is SMNVEV (reference sequence). The CDR3 reads CASTTAGDNYGYTF. The CDR3 DNA reads as TGTGCCAGCACCACGGCAGGTGATAACTATGGCTACACCTTC.

This clone was counted a few times. This sequence joins TRBV7-3 and TRBJ1-6; the match to TRBD1 covers 8 bases. Germline V gene data show CDR1 as SGHTA and CDR2 as FQGTGA. V gave up 4 bases and J gave up 8 bases; unmatched junction bases: 1. CDR3 length: 13 residues. In nucleotides, the CDR3 is TGTGCCAGCAGCTCGACAGGGGATTCACCCCTCCACTTT. This sequence encodes CASSSTGDSPLHF.

This clone was seen once. V and J are TRBV4-3 and TRBJ1-2; 12 bases match TRBD1. With 4 bases clipped from V and 3 bases from J, the junction kept 3 bases outside the gene matches. Germline CDR1 is LGHNA and CDR2 is YSLEER. This CDR3 is 15 amino acids long. CDR3 sequence reads: CASSPGQGAYYGYTF. Here the CDR3 DNA reads TGCGCCAGCAGCCCGGGACAGGGGGCTTACTATGGCTACACCTTC.

The rearrangement uses TRBV5-4 and TRBJ1-2, with a weak D call TRBD1 (5 bases). Trimming removed 5 bases from V and 8 bases from J, with 25 bases in between. The CDR3 is 16 amino acids. CDR1 is SGHNT and CDR2 is YYREEE in the germline V gene (reference sequence). The CDR3 spells CASSPGGEAKVRGYTF. The CDR3 coding sequence is TGTGCCAGCAGTCCAGGAGGGGAGGCGAAAGTTCGCGGCTACACCTTC.

This chain joins TRBV13 and TRBJ2-1; tentatively, D is TRBD1 (5 bases). Germline V gene sequence: CDR1 PRHDT, CDR2 FYEKMQ (reference sequence). Trimming removed 0 bases at V and 1 base at J, with 10 bases between. The CDR3 runs to 16 residues. The CDR3 DNA reads as TGTGCCAGCAGCTTAGGGCAGGGTCCGTCCTACAATGAGCAGTTCTTC. This translates into CASSLGQGPSYNEQFF.

V usage is TRBV1 and J usage is TRBJ2-7; TRBD2 is the table's D call, not checked against the DNA. TRBV1 is assigned pseudogene status. There are 15 residues in the CDR3. CDR3 DNA sequence: TGCACCAGCAGCCCCGGGACTAGCGGGAGAGACGAGCAGTACTTC. Residues: CTSSPGTSGRDEQYF.

The chain uses TRBV7-9 and TRBJ2-7; possibly TRBD1 for D (6 bases). The V gene lost 4 bases and the J gene lost 2 bases, with 9 bases spanning the gap. The CDR3 sequence is 13 residues long. CDR1 is SEHNR and CDR2 is FQNEAQ in the germline V gene (reference sequence). In DNA, the CDR3 is TGTGCCAGCAGCTATACAGGGACCTACGAGCAGTACTTC. Amino acid sequence: CASSYTGTYEQYF.

This chain uses TRBV27 with TRBJ2-7, with 7 bases matching TRBD1. Trimming cost V 2 bases and J 4 bases; bases outside gene matches: 5. From germline, CDR1 is MNHEY and CDR2 SMNVEV (reference sequence). The CDR3 loop spans 14 amino acids. Written as DNA, the CDR3 is TGTGCCAGCAGTTTAGCAGGCAGGGGGTACGAGCAGTACTTC. This encodes CASSLAGRGYEQYF.